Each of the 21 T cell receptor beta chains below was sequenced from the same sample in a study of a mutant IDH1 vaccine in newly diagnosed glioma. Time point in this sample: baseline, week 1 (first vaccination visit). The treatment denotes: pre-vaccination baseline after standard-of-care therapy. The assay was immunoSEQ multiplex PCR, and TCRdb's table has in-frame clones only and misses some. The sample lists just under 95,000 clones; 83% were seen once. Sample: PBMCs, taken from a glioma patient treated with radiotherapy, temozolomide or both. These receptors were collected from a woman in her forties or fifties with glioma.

CDR3 in amino acids: CASRRTERESYEQYF. CDR3 DNA: TGTGCCAGCAGACGGACTGAGCGAGAGTCCTACGAGCAGTACTTC. J is TRBJ2-7 and V is TRBV6-1; TRBD2 might be the D (5 bases). CDR1 is MNHNS and CDR2 is SASEGT in the germline V gene. With 6 bases removed from V and 1 base from J, the gap between germline ends came to 16 bases. The CDR3 extends over 15 amino acids.

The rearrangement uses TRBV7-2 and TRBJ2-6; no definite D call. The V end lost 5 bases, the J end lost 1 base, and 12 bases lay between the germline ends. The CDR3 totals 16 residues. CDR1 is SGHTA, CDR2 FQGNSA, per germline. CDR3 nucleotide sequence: TGTGCCAGCAGCCAAAGACTGATTTCTGGGGCCAACGTCCTGACTTTC. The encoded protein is CASSQRLISGANVLTF.

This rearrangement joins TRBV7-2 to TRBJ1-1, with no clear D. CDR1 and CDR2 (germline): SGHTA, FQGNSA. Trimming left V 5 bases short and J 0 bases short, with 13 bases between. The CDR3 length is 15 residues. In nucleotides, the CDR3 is TGTGCCAGCAGCCGTGAGAGTTCCATGAACACTGAAGCTTTCTTT. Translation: CASSRESSMNTEAFF.

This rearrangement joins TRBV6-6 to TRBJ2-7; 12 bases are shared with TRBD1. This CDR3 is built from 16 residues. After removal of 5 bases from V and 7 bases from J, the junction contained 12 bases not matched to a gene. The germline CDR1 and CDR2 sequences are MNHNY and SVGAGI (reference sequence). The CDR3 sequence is CASSTNPGQGAREQYF. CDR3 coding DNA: TGTGCCAGCAGTACAAATCCGGGACAGGGGGCGCGGGAGCAGTACTTC.

The CDR3 protein is CASSSAGEVNTEAFF. As DNA, the CDR3 is TGTGCCAGCAGCTCCGCCGGGGAGGTGAACACTGAAGCTTTCTTT. The chain joins TRBV7-6 to TRBJ1-1; D remains unclear. V was clipped by 4 bases and J by 0 bases, with 12 bases between them. This CDR3 spans 15 amino acids. Germline V gene sequence: CDR1 SGHVS, CDR2 FNYEAQ.

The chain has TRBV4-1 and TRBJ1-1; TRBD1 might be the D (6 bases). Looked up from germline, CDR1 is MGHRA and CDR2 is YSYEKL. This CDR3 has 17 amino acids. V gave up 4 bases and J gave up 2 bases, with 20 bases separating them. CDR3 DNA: TGCGCCAGCAGCCTCCGTGACCTAGACAGGATAAACACTGAAGCTTTCTTT. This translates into CASSLRDLDRINTEAFF.

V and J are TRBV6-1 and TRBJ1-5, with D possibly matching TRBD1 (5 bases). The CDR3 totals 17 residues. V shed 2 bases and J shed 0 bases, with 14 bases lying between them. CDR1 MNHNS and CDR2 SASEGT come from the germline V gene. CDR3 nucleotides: TGTGCCAGCAGTGAAAGTGTACAAGGGGTTAGCAATCAGCCCCAGCATTTT. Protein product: CASSESVQGVSNQPQHF.

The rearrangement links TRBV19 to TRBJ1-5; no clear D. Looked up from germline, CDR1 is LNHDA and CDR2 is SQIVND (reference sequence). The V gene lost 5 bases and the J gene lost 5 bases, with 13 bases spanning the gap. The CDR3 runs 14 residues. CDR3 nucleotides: TGTGCCAGTAGTCCCAGGACGGGAGATCAGCCCCAGCATTTT. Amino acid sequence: CASSPRTGDQPQHF.

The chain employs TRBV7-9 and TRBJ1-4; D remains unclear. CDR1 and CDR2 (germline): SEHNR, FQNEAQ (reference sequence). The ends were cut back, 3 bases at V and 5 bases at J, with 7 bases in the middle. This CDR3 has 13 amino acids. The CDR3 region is CASSLKGNEKLFF. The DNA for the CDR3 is TGTGCCAGCAGCTTGAAGGGAAATGAAAAACTGTTTTTT.

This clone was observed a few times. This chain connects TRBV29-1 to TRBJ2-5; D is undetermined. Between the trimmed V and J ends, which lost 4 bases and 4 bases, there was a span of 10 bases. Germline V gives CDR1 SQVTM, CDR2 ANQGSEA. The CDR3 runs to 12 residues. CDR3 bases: TGCAGCGTTGCAAGGGATGTAGAGACCCAGTACTTC. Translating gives CSVARDVETQYF.

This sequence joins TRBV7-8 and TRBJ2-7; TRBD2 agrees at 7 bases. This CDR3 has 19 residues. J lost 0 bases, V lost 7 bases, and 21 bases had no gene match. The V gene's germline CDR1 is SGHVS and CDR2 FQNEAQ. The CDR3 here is CASTKGGGTWGLSSYEQYF. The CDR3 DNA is TGTGCCAGCACCAAGGGTGGGGGGACCTGGGGACTAAGCTCCTACGAGCAGTACTTC.

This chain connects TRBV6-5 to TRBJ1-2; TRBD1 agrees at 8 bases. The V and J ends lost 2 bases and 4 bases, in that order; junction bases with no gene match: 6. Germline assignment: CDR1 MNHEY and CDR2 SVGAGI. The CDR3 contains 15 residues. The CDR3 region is CASSYVAGGVYGYTF. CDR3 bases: TGTGCCAGCAGTTACGTGGCAGGGGGCGTCTATGGCTACACCTTC.

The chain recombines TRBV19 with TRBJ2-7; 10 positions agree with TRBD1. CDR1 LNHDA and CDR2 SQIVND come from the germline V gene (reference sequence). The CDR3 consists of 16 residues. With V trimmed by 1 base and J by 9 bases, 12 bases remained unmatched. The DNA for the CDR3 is TGTGCCAGTAGTATAGGACCGGGACAGGGGTCGACGGGGCAGTACTTC. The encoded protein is CASSIGPGQGSTGQYF.

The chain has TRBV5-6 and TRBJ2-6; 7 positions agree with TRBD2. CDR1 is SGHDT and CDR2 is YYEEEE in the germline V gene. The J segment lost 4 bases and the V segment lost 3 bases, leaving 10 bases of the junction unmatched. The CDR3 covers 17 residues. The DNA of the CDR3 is TGTGCCAGCAGCTCCCACCCCGGGGGGTGCGGGGCCAACGTCCTGACTTTC. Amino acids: CASSSHPGGCGANVLTF.

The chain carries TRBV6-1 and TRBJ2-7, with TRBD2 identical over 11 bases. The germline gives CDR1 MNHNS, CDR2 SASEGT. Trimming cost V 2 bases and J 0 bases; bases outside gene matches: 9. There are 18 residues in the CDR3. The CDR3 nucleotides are TGTGCCAGCAGTGAAAGTTGGCTAGCGGGGGGCCGCTCCTACGAGCAGTACTTC. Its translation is CASSESWLAGGRSYEQYF.

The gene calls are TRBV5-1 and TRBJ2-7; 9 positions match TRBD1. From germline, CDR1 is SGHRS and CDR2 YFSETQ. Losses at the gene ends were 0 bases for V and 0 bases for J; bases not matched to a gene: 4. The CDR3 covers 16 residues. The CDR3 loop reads CASSLGGQGPSYEQYF. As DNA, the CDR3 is TGCGCCAGCAGCTTGGGAGGACAGGGGCCCTCCTACGAGCAGTACTTC. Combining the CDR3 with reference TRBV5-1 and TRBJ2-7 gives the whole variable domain KAGVTQTPRYLIKTRGQQVTLSCSPISGHRSVSWYQQTPGQGLQFLFEYFSETQRNKGNFPGRFSGRQFSNSRSEMNVSTLELGDSALYLCASSLGGQGPSYEQYFGPGTRLTVT.

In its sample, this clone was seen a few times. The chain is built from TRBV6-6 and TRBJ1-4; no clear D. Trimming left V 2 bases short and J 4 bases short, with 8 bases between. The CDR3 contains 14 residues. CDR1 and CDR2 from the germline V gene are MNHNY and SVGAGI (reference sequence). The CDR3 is CASSYRASNEKLFF. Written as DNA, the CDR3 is TGTGCCAGCAGTTACAGGGCTAGTAATGAAAAACTGTTTTTT.

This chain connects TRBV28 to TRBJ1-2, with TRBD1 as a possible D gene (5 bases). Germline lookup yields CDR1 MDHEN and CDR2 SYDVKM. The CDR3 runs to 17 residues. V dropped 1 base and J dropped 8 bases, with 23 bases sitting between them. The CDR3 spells CASSLFFKGNYRGGYTF. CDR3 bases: TGTGCCAGCAGTTTATTTTTTAAGGGGAATTATAGAGGAGGCTACACCTTC.

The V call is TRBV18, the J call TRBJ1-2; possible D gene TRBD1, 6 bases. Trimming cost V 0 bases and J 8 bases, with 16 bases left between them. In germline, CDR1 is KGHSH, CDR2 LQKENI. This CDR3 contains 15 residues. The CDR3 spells CASSPPTTGAEGYTF. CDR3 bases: TGTGCCAGCTCACCACCTACAACGGGGGCGGAGGGCTACACCTTC.

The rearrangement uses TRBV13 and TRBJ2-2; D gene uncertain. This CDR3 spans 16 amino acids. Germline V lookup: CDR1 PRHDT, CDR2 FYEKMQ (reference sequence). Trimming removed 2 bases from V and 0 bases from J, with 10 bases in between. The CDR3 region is CASSLLRTTNTGELFF. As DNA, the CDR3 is TGTGCCAGCAGCTTATTAAGGACGACGAACACCGGGGAGCTGTTTTTT.

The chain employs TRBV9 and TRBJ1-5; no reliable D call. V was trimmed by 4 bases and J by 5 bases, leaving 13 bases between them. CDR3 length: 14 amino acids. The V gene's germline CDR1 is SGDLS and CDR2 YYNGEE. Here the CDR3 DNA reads TGTGCCAGCAGCCGGGCGACGGCTCATCAGCCCCAGCATTTT. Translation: CASSRATAHQPQHF.